The 8 T cell receptor beta chains presented below share a single source sample, sequenced in a study of shared clonotypes between healthy human individuals. The data were produced by immunoSEQ multiplex PCR, yet TCRdb's version contains in-frame clones alone and is incomplete. The sample holds approximately 1.5 million clones; around 98% are singletons and the top ten take about 0.42%. Sequencing was carried out using naive CD4+ T cells sorted from blood. This sample's subset: CD45RA+ positively selected. These receptors all stem from a man between 25 and 39 years old in good health.

The chain has TRBV29-1 and TRBJ2-5, with D maybe TRBD1 (7 bases). This CDR3 comprises 13 residues. Germline assignment: CDR1 SQVTM and CDR2 ANQGSEA. Trimming took off 4 bases at V and 4 bases at J, with 13 bases between the two ends. CDR3 region: CSVVTGRGETQYF. CDR3 sequence (DNA): TGCAGCGTTGTGACAGGGCGGGGAGAGACCCAGTACTTC. Based on the CDR3 plus reference TRBV29-1 and TRBJ2-5, the full variable domain is SAVISQKPSRDICQRGTSLTIQCQVDSQVTMMFWYRQQPGQSLTLIATANQGSEATYESGFVIDKFPISRPNLTFSTLTVSNMSPEDSSIYLCSVVTGRGETQYFGPGTRLLVL.

About this clone itself: Additional DNA sequences in this sample encode the identical CDR3. J is TRBJ2-7 and V is TRBV6-1, with 7 positions matching TRBD2. CDR1 and CDR2 (germline): MNHNS, SASEGT. V shed 3 bases, J shed 4 bases, and the junction held 0 bases outside the gene matches. The CDR3 consists of 12 residues. In nucleotides, the CDR3 is TGTGCCAGCAGTGAGCGGGGGTACGAGCAGTACTTC. It translates to CASSERGYEQYF.

Comment on this clone: This sample includes further DNA sequences coding for the same CDR3. The chain couples TRBV5-1 to TRBJ1-1; D ambiguous. The CDR3 is made up of 15 amino acids. Trimming removed 0 bases at V and 1 base at J, with 10 bases between. Germline V CDR1 and CDR2: SGHRS, YFSETQ. For the CDR3, the DNA is TGCGCCAGCAGCTTGGCCCCTAGTACGAACACTGAAGCTTTCTTT. This codes for CASSLAPSTNTEAFF.

The chain combines TRBV2 with TRBJ1-1, with D tentatively TRBD1 (6 bases). V was cut by 6 bases and J by 6 bases, with 14 bases left in between. The CDR3 contains 13 residues. Germline CDR1 is SNHLY and CDR2 is FYNNEI. The DNA for the CDR3 is TGTGCCAGCAGCGGCGACAGGACCCCTGAAGCTTTCTTT. It translates to CASSGDRTPEAFF. Full variable domain (rest looked up from reference TRBV2 and TRBJ1-1): EPEVTQTPSHQVTQMGQEVILRCVPISNHLYFYWYRQILGQKVEFLVSFYNNEISEKSEIFDDQFSVERPDGSNFTLKIRSTKLEDSAMYFCASSGDRTPEAFFGQGTRLTVV.

The V and J genes are TRBV7-2 and TRBJ2-3; no definite D call. The V gene lost 5 bases and the J gene lost 4 bases, with 16 bases spanning the gap. Germline V lookup: CDR1 SGHTA, CDR2 FQGNSA. The length of the CDR3 is 15 residues. This CDR3 reads CASSPELSRSDTQYF. In DNA, the CDR3 is TGTGCCAGCAGCCCAGAACTCTCGCGGTCAGATACGCAGTATTTT.

The V call is TRBV6-5, the J call TRBJ2-7; 7 bases map to TRBD1. CDR3 length equals 14 residues. Germline V gives CDR1 MNHEY, CDR2 SVGAGI. Trimming at V came to 6 bases and at J to 5 bases, leaving 10 bases not matched to a gene. The DNA for the CDR3 is TGTGCCAGCAGCCTAGACAGGGCCAGGAACGAGCAGTACTTC. It is translated as CASSLDRARNEQYF.

This clone was seen just once. The rearrangement links TRBV11-2 to TRBJ2-1; 10 nucleotides line up with TRBD2. This CDR3 region has 15 residues. The V segment lost 0 bases and the J segment 7 bases; nucleotides outside the gene matches: 3. Germline lookup yields CDR1 SGHAT and CDR2 FQNNGV. DNA of the CDR3: TGTGCCAGCAGCTTAGAACCTAGCGGGAGTAATGAGCAGTTCTTC. It is translated as CASSLEPSGSNEQFF.

The chain joins TRBV5-4 to TRBJ2-7, with no clear D. V was shortened by 7 bases and J by 5 bases, with 16 bases between the two germline ends. The V gene's germline CDR1 is SGHNT and CDR2 YYREEE (reference sequence). The CDR3 is made up of 13 amino acids. CDR3 in amino acids: CASSVSHVNEQYF. CDR3 DNA sequence: TGTGCCAGCTCCGTCTCCCATGTCAACGAGCAGTACTTC. Full variable domain (outside the CDR3, taken from reference TRBV5-4 and TRBJ2-7): ETGVTQSPTHLIKTRGQQVTLRCSSQSGHNTVSWYQQALGQGPQFIFQYYREEENGRGNFPPRFSGLQFPNYSSELNVNALELDDSALYLCASSVSHVNEQYFGPGTRLTVT.